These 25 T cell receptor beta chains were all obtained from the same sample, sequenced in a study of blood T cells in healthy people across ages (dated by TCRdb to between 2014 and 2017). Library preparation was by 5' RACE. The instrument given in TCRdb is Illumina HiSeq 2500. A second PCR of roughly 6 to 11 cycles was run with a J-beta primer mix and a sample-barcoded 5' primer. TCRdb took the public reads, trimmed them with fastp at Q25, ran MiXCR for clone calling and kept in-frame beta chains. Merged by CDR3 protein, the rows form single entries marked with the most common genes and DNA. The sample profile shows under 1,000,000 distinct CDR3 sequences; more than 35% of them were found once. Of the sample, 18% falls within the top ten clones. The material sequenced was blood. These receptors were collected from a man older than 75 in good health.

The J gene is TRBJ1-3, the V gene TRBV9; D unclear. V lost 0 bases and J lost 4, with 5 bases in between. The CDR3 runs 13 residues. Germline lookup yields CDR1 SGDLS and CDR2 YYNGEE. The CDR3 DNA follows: TGTGCCAGCAGCGTAGATGAGGGAAACACCATATATTTT. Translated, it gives CASSVDEGNTIYF.

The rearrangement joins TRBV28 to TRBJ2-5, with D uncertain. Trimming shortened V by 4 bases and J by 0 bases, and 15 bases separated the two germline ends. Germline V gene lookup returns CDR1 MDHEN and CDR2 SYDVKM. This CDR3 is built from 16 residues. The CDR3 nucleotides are TGTGCCAGCAGTTCACCCCCCGGACCCGACCAAGAGACCCAGTACTTC. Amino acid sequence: CASSSPPGPDQETQYF.

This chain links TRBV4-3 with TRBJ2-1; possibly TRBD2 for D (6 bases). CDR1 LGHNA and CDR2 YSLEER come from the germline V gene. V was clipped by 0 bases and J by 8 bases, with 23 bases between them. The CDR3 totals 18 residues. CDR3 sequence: CASSQDSMGAGPYDEQFF. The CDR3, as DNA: TGCGCCAGCAGCCAAGATTCTATGGGCGCGGGGCCATACGATGAGCAGTTCTTC.

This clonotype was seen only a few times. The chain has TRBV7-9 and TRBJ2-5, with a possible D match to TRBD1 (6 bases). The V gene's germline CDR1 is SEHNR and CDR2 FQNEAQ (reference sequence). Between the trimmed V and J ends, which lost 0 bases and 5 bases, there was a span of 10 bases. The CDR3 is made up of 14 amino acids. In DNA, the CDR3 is TGTGCCAGCAGCTTAGCTCCAGGGGTTGAGACCCAGTACTTC. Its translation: CASSLAPGVETQYF.

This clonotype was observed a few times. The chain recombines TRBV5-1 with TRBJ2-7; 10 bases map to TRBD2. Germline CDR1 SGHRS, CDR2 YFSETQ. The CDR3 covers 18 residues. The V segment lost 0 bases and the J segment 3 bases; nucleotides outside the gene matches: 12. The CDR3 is CASSLVLAGPTVFYEQYF. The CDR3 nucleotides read TGCGCCAGCAGCTTGGTACTAGCGGGACCTACCGTTTTCTACGAGCAGTACTTC.

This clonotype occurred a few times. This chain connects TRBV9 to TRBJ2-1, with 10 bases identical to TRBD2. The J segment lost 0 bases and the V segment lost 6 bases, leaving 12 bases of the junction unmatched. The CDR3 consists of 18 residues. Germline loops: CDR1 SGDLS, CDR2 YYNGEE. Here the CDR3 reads CASTRTSGYPSSYNEQFF. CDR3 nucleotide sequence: TGTGCCAGCACCAGGACTAGCGGATATCCTAGCTCCTACAATGAGCAGTTCTTC.

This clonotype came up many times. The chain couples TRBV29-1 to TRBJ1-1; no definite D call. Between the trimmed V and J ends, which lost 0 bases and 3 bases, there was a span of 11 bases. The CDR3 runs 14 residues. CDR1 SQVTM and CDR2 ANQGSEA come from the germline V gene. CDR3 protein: CSVEERSRDTEAFF. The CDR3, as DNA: TGCAGCGTTGAAGAAAGGTCGAGGGACACTGAAGCTTTCTTT.

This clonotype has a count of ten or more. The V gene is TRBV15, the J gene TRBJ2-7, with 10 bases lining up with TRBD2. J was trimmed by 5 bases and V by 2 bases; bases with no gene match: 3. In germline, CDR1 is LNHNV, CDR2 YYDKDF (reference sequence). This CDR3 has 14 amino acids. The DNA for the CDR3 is TGTGCCACCAGCAGACTAGCGGGAGAAGACGAGCAGTACTTC. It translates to CATSRLAGEDEQYF.

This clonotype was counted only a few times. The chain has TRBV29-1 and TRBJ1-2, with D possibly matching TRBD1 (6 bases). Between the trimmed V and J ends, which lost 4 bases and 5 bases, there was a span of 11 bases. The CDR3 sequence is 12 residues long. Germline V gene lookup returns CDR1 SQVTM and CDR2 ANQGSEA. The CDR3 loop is CSVGRGEYGYTF. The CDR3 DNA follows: TGCAGCGTTGGCAGGGGTGAATATGGCTACACCTTC.

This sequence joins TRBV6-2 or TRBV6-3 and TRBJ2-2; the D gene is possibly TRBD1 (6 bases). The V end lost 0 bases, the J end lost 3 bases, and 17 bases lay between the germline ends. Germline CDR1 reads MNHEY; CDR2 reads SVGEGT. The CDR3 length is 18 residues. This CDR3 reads CASSYSRSQGTYTGELFF. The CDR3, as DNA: TGTGCCAGCAGTTACTCGAGGTCGCAGGGGACGTACACCGGGGAGCTGTTTTTT.

The CDR3 DNA is TGTGCCAGCTCACCAGAATCAGATCAGCCCCAGCATTTT. This translates into CASSPESDQPQHF. The chain combines TRBV18 with TRBJ1-5, with D uncertain. The CDR3 loop spans 13 amino acids. From germline, CDR1 is KGHSH and CDR2 LQKENI. V was trimmed by 2 bases and J by 5 bases, leaving 7 bases between them. Using reference TRBV18 and TRBJ1-5 for the parts outside the CDR3, the full variable domain is NAGVMQNPRHLVRRRGQEARLRCSPMKGHSHVYWYRQLPEEGLKFMVYLQKENIIDESGMPKERFSAEFPKEGPSILRIQQVVRGDSAAYFCASSPESDQPQHFGDGTRLSIL.

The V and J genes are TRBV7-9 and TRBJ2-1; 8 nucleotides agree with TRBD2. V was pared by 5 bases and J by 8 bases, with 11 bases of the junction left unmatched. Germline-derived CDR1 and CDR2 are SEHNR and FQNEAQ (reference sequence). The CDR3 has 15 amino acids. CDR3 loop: CASSPPSGWGDEQFF. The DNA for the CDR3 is TGTGCCAGCAGCCCCCCTAGCGGGTGGGGGGATGAGCAGTTCTTC.

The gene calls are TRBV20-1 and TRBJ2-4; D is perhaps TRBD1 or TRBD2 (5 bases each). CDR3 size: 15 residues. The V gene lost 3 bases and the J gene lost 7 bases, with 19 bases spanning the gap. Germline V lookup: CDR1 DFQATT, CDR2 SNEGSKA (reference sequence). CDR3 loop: CSASYRDQMRNIQYF. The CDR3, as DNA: TGCAGTGCTAGCTACCGGGACCAAATGAGGAACATTCAGTACTTC.

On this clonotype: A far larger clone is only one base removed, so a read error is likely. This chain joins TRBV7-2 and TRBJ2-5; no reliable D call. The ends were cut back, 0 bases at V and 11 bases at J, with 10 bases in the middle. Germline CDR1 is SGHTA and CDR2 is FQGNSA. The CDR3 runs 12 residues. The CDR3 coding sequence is TGTGCCAGCAGCTTAGCTGGGTACGGGCAGTACTTC. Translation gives CASSLAGYGQYF.

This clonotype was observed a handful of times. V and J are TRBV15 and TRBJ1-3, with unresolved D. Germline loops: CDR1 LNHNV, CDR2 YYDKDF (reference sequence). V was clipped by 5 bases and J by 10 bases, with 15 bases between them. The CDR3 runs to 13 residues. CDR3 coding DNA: TGTGCCACCAGCCGCGGACGCCACCAGACCATATATTTT. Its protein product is CATSRGRHQTIYF.

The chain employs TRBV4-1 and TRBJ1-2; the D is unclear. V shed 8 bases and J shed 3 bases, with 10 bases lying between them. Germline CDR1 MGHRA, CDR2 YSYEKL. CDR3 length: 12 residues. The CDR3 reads CASGGAHYGYTF. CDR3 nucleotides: TGCGCCAGCGGAGGCGCCCACTATGGCTACACCTTC.

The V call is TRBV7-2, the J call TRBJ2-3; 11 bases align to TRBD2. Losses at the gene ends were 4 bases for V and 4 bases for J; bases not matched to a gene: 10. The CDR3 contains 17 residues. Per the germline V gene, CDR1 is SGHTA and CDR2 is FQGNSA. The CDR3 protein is CASSSKLAGGVSDTQYF. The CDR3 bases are TGTGCCAGCAGCTCCAAATTAGCGGGAGGGGTTTCAGATACGCAGTATTTT.

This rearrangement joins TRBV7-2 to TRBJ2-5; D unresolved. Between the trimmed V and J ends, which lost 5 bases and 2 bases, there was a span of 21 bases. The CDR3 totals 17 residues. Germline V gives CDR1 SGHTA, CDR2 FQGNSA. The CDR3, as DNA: TGTGCCAGCAGCAAACCTCCAAAACCCCTATATCAAGAGACCCAGTACTTC. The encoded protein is CASSKPPKPLYQETQYF.

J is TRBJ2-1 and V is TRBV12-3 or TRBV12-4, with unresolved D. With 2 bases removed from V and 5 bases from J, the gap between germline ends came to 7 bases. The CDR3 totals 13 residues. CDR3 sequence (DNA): TGTGCCAGCAGTTTATCGGAGAACAATGAGCAGTTCTTC. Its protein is CASSLSENNEQFF.

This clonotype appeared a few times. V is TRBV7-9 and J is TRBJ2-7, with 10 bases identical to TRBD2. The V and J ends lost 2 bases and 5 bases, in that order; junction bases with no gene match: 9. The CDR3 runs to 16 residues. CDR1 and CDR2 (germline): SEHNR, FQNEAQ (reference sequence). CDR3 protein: CASSLMTSGSMDEQYF. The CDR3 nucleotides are TGTGCCAGCAGCTTAATGACTAGCGGGTCGATGGACGAGCAGTACTTC.

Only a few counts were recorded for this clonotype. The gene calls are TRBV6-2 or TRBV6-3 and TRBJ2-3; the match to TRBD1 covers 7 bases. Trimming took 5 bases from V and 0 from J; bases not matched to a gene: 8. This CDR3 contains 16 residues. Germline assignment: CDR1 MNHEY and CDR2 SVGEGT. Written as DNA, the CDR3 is TGTGCCAGCAGTCGAAGGACAGGCTCTAGCACAGATACGCAGTATTTT. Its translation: CASSRRTGSSTDTQYF.

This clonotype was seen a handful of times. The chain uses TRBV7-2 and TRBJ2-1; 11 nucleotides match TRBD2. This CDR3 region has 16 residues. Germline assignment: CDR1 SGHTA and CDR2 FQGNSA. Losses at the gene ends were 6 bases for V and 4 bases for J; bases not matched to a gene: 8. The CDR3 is CASSPFSGRVYNEQFF. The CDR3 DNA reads TGTGCCAGCAGTCCGTTTAGCGGGAGGGTATACAATGAGCAGTTCTTC.

The CDR3 DNA follows: TGTGCCAGCAGTGTATCTGGGCCCGGTACGCAGTATTTT. As protein: CASSVSGPGTQYF. The gene calls are TRBV12-3 or TRBV12-4 and TRBJ2-3; D remains unclear. This CDR3 has 13 amino acids. V lost 5 bases to trimming and J lost 8 bases, with 14 bases between them.

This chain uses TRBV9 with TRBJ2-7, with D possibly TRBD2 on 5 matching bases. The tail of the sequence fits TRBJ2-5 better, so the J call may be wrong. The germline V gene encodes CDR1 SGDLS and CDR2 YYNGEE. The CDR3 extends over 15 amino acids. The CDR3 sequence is CASSVGGSSRETQYF. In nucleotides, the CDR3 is TGTGCCAGCAGCGTAGGAGGGTCTAGCAGGGAGACCCAGTACTTC.

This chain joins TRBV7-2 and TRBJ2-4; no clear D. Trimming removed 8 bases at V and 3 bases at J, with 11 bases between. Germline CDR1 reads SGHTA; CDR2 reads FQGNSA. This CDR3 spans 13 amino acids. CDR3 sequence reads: CASGNDGKNIQYF. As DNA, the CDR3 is TGTGCCAGCGGAAATGATGGCAAAAACATTCAGTACTTC.